This T cell receptor (beta chain) was identified during a study of PD-1 blockade in classical Hodgkin lymphoma. Deletions cut 0 bases from V and 7 bases from J, with 10 bases between. The CDR3 has 13 residues. Germline CDR1 is SGHNT and CDR2 is YYREEE (reference sequence). The patients all showed relapse after autologous stem cell transplantation, while their brentuximab vedotin exposure varied. Only in-frame clones appear in the TCRdb table, and some are missing; sequencing was by immunoSEQ multiplex PCR. The table records about 59,000 clones, 90% of them present only once. The TCR comes from a human donor with classical Hodgkin lymphoma. The source was peripheral blood mononuclear cells (PBMCs), collected at baseline. The chain couples TRBV5-4 to TRBJ1-1, with a weak D call TRBD1 (5 bases). This chain's CDR3 is CASSLGPQGEAFF. For the CDR3, the DNA is TGTGCCAGCAGCTTGGGTCCGCAGGGTGAAGCTTTCTTT. Filled out from reference TRBV5-4 and TRBJ1-1, the complete variable domain reads ETGVTQSPTHLIKTRGQQVTLRCSSQSGHNTVSWYQQALGQGPQFIFQYYREEENGRGNFPPRFSGLQFPNYSSELNVNALELDDSALYLCASSLGPQGEAFFGQGTRLTVV.